Shown below are 21 T cell receptor beta chains from a single sample sequenced in a study of control samples from healthy donors and cancer patients. Profiling relied on immunoSEQ multiplex PCR, and the TCRdb table lists in-frame clones only, not all of them. The repertoire holds approximately 30,000 clones, with more than 75% as singletons. The sequencing sample was made of PBMCs. The origin of the receptors is a woman aged 40-49 years with lung cancer.

The V gene is TRBV4-1, the J gene TRBJ2-2; D perhaps matches TRBD2 (5 bases). V shed 0 bases and J shed 2 bases, with 7 bases lying between them. The CDR3 has 15 amino acids. Germline CDR1 MGHRA, CDR2 YSYEKL. The CDR3 protein is CASSQEDLNTGELFF. The CDR3 DNA sequence: TGCGCCAGCAGCCAAGAGGACTTAAACACCGGGGAGCTGTTTTTT.

The CDR3 reads CASSQEPGTGGDQPQHF. The CDR3 DNA sequence: TGCGCCAGCAGCCAAGAGCCCGGGACAGGGGGAGATCAGCCCCAGCATTTT. The chain employs TRBV4-1 and TRBJ1-5; TRBD1 matches at 11 bases. Germline trimming cut 0 bases from V and 5 bases from J; bases unmatched to any gene: 6. Looked up from germline, CDR1 is MGHRA and CDR2 is YSYEKL. The CDR3 extends over 17 amino acids.

This rearrangement joins TRBV7-3 to TRBJ2-3; D is undetermined. V was pared by 0 bases and J by 4 bases, with 2 bases between. CDR3 size: 12 residues. CDR1 and CDR2 from the germline V gene are SGHTA and FQGTGA. The CDR3 sequence is CASSLTADTQYF. DNA of the CDR3: TGTGCCAGCAGCTTAACCGCAGATACGCAGTATTTT.

The J gene is TRBJ1-3, the V gene TRBV30; no definite D call. Germline lookup yields CDR1 GTSNPN and CDR2 SVGIG (reference sequence). With 3 bases removed from V and 4 bases from J, the gap between germline ends came to 16 bases. The CDR3 contains 15 residues. The CDR3 here is CAWRTGFQQGNTIYF. The DNA of the CDR3 is TGTGCCTGGAGGACTGGTTTCCAGCAGGGAAACACCATATATTTT. Supplemented by reference TRBV30 and TRBJ1-3, the full variable domain reads SQTIHQWPATLVQPVGSPLSLECTVEGTSNPNLYWYRQAAGRGLQLLFYSVGIGQISSEVPQNLSASRPQDRQFILSSKKLLLSDSGFYLCAWRTGFQQGNTIYFGEGSWLTVV.

The chain carries TRBV6-6 and TRBJ2-7; the D gene is possibly TRBD2 (6 bases). From germline, CDR1 is MNHNY and CDR2 SVGAGI (reference sequence). V was clipped by 8 bases and J by 3 bases, with 14 bases between them. This CDR3 contains 13 residues. This CDR3 reads CASLGDSYYEQYF. In DNA form, the CDR3 reads TGTGCCAGCTTAGGGGACTCCTACTACGAGCAGTACTTC.

The chain has TRBV28 and TRBJ1-2; tentative D call: TRBD1 (6 bases). V lost 6 bases and J lost 3, with 29 bases in between. This CDR3 is built from 19 residues. CDR1 and CDR2 (germline): MDHEN, SYDVKM. The CDR3: CASSIKPFGTSEGDYGYTF. For the CDR3, the DNA is TGTGCCAGCAGCATAAAACCCTTCGGGACATCTGAAGGTGACTATGGCTACACCTTC.

The chain uses TRBV7-9 and TRBJ2-2, with D perhaps TRBD1 (6 bases). This CDR3 region has 17 residues. Germline lookup yields CDR1 SEHNR and CDR2 FQNEAQ (reference sequence). V gave up 2 bases and J gave up 4 bases, with 17 bases separating them. The CDR3 loop reads CASSLRGSTGSTGELFF. CDR3 bases: TGTGCCAGCAGCTTAAGAGGGTCGACAGGTAGCACCGGGGAGCTGTTTTTT.

This chain uses TRBV11-1 with TRBJ1-1; 8 positions agree with TRBD1. CDR1 is SGHAT, CDR2 FQDESV, per germline (reference sequence). V shed 5 bases and J 5 bases; nucleotides not matched to a gene: 1. This CDR3 has 12 amino acids. Here the CDR3 reads CASSRDRTEAFF. In DNA form, the CDR3 reads TGTGCCAGCAGCCGGGACAGGACTGAAGCTTTCTTT.

The J gene is TRBJ1-6, the V gene TRBV5-4; no clear D. CDR1 SGHNT and CDR2 YYREEE come from the germline V gene (reference sequence). CDR3 length equals 13 residues. Trimming cost V 0 bases and J 9 bases, with 7 bases left between them. The CDR3 loop reads CASSLDTASPLHF. The CDR3 DNA reads TGTGCCAGCAGCTTGGATACAGCTTCACCCCTCCACTTT.

This CDR3 reads CASRYQETQYF. CDR3 nucleotide sequence: TGCGCCAGCAGATACCAAGAGACCCAGTACTTC. The V gene is TRBV5-1, the J gene TRBJ2-5; D is unresolved. This CDR3 is 11 amino acids long. Trimming cost V 5 bases and J 0 bases, with 2 bases left between them. Germline V gives CDR1 SGHRS, CDR2 YFSETQ.

The chain joins TRBV5-1 to TRBJ1-3; 7 bases align to TRBD1. This CDR3 comprises 15 residues. The germline V gene encodes CDR1 SGHRS and CDR2 YFSETQ. V lost 4 bases, J lost 7 bases, and 11 bases stayed unmatched. DNA for the CDR3: TGCGCCAGCAGCCAGAGATCCCCGGGACAGAACACCATATATTTT. This sequence encodes CASSQRSPGQNTIYF. Full variable domain (outside the CDR3, taken from reference TRBV5-1 and TRBJ1-3): KAGVTQTPRYLIKTRGQQVTLSCSPISGHRSVSWYQQTPGQGLQFLFEYFSETQRNKGNFPGRFSGRQFSNSRSEMNVSTLELGDSALYLCASSQRSPGQNTIYFGEGSWLTVV.

This clone was observed once. This CDR3 is CASSIAAGGEKLFF. The DNA of the CDR3 is TGTGCCAGCAGCATCGCGGCCGGGGGGGAAAAACTGTTTTTT. The gene calls are TRBV7-9 and TRBJ1-4; maybe TRBD1 (5 bases). The CDR3 has 14 amino acids. The V end was cut by 5 bases, the J end by 8 bases, with 15 bases between. Per germline, CDR1 SEHNR and CDR2 FQNEAQ (reference sequence).

A few counts support this clone. The chain has TRBV4-2 and TRBJ1-5; perhaps TRBD1 as D (5 bases). The CDR3 totals 16 residues. V was clipped by 1 base and J by 0 bases, with 10 bases between them. Germline V gene sequence: CDR1 LGHNA, CDR2 YNFKEQ. CDR3 sequence reads: CASSQAGGYSNQPQHF. DNA of the CDR3: TGTGCCAGCAGCCAAGCGGGGGGGTATAGCAATCAGCCCCAGCATTTT.

This chain uses TRBV11-2 with TRBJ2-3; a possible D gene is TRBD2 (5 bases). The CDR3 runs 12 residues. V was trimmed by 5 bases and J by 6 bases, leaving 9 bases between them. The germline V gene has CDR1 SGHAT and CDR2 FQNNGV. CDR3: CASSPAGDTQYF. CDR3 bases: TGTGCCAGCAGCCCCGCGGGTGATACGCAGTATTTT.

The V and J genes are TRBV4-1 and TRBJ2-3; a weak D match, TRBD2 (5 bases). Germline V gene data show CDR1 as MGHRA and CDR2 as YSYEKL. This CDR3 contains 16 residues. Trimming took off 2 bases at V and 0 bases at J, with 12 bases between the two ends. The CDR3 region is CASSQSGLSSTDTQYF. The DNA for the CDR3 is TGCGCCAGCAGCCAAAGCGGCTTATCTAGCACAGATACGCAGTATTTT.

This clone is a singleton in its sample. The V and J genes are TRBV5-6 and TRBJ2-3; D is perhaps TRBD2 (6 bases). V was trimmed by 4 bases and J by 0 bases, leaving 9 bases between them. This CDR3 is built from 14 residues. Germline-derived CDR1 and CDR2 are SGHDT and YYEEEE. The CDR3, as DNA: TGTGCCAGCAGCGGCGGGGCTAGCACAGATACGCAGTATTTT. Protein product: CASSGGASTDTQYF.

The chain carries TRBV5-1 and TRBJ1-1; 10 bases fit TRBD1. Losses at the gene ends were 4 bases for V and 6 bases for J; bases not matched to a gene: 3. CDR1 is SGHRS, CDR2 YFSETQ, per germline. The CDR3 totals 13 residues. As DNA, the CDR3 is TGCGCCAGCAGCGGGACAGGGGCAGCTGAAGCTTTCTTT. The encoded protein is CASSGTGAAEAFF.

This clone occurred once. V and J are TRBV5-1 and TRBJ2-5; possibly TRBD2 for D (7 bases). The germline CDR1 and CDR2 sequences are SGHRS and YFSETQ. The CDR3 is 15 residues long. Trimming shortened V by 0 bases and J by 6 bases, and 15 bases separated the two germline ends. The CDR3 DNA sequence: TGCGCCAGCAGCTTGGACACGGGGGGCAGAAAGACCCAGTACTTC. Translating gives CASSLDTGGRKTQYF.

This clone was detected a few times. The V and J genes are TRBV3-1 (or the pseudogene TRBV3-2) and TRBJ1-2; D is unclear. This CDR3 is built from 12 residues. V was cut by 2 bases and J by 3 bases, with 4 bases left in between. Germline assignment: CDR1 LGHDT and CDR2 YNNKEL (reference sequence). This CDR3 is CASSQQDYGYTF. The CDR3 region has the DNA TGTGCCAGCAGCCAACAGGACTATGGCTACACCTTC.

The chain couples TRBV27 to TRBJ1-4; D possibly corresponds to TRBD1 (6 bases). There are 15 residues in the CDR3. The V gene's germline CDR1 is MNHEY and CDR2 SMNVEV (reference sequence). V lost 6 bases, J lost 6 bases, and 17 bases lay in between. This CDR3 is CASSPFYREDEKLFF. The CDR3 DNA reads TGTGCCAGCAGCCCATTCTACAGGGAGGATGAAAAACTGTTTTTT.

The V gene is TRBV6-6, the J gene TRBJ2-1; 8 nucleotides agree with TRBD1. The junction had 2 bases not matched to a gene; V was cut back by 1 base and J by 0 bases. The CDR3 is 16 residues long. Germline lookup yields CDR1 MNHNY and CDR2 SVGAGI (reference sequence). The CDR3 loop is CASSYYTGGSYNEQFF. DNA for the CDR3: TGTGCCAGCAGTTACTACACAGGGGGCTCCTACAATGAGCAGTTCTTC.